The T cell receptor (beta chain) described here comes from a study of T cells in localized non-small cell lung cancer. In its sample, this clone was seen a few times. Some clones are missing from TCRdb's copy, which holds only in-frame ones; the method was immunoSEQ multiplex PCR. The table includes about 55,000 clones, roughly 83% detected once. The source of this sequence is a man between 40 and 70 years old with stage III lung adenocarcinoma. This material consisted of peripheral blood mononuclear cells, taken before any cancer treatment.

CDR3 nucleotides: TGTGCCAGCAGCTTAGAGGTCCCGACTAACACCGGGGAGCTGTTTTTT. Translation gives CASSLEVPTNTGELFF. The chain couples TRBV11-3 to TRBJ2-2; D is uncertain. This CDR3 has 16 amino acids. CDR1 is SGHNT and CDR2 is YENEEA in the germline V gene. V gave up 0 bases and J gave up 2 bases, with 10 bases separating them.